These 27 T cell receptor beta chains were sequenced from one sample in a study of blood T cell repertoires in COVID-19 (dated by TCRdb to 2018 to 2021). Library prep was done by the immunoSEQ multiplex PCR assay. TCRdb took this table from immuneACCESS and kept in-frame rearrangements with V and J called. Such tables lack part of the clones; where checked against another copy, unresolved V genes explain under half of the gap, and the rest is unexplained. For this sample there are under 85,000 clones; over 75% appear just once. The ten largest clonotypes hold 2.5% to 3% of the sample. The sample consisted of peripheral blood. The receptor set was obtained from a man older than 75 with acute or convalescent COVID-19.

The chain carries TRBV4-3 and TRBJ2-3, with D perhaps matching TRBD2 (6 bases). The CDR3 length is 16 residues. With 5 bases removed from V and 0 bases from J, the gap between germline ends came to 15 bases. From germline, CDR1 is LGHNA and CDR2 YSLEER. The CDR3 sequence: CASSSRDSPSTDTQYF. The CDR3 nucleotides read TGCGCCAGCAGCTCCCGGGACTCACCTAGCACAGATACGCAGTATTTT.

The chain is built from TRBV27 and TRBJ2-2; D gene uncertain. The germline CDR1 and CDR2 sequences are MNHEY and SMNVEV (reference sequence). This CDR3 is built from 14 residues. V lost 3 bases and J 1 base, leaving 6 bases between the germline ends. In nucleotides, the CDR3 is TGTGCCAGCAGTTTGTCAGGGAACACCGGGGAGCTGTTTTTT. Protein product: CASSLSGNTGELFF.

This chain links TRBV29-1 with TRBJ2-7, with unresolved D. The CDR3 sequence is 11 residues long. Trimming pared 4 bases from V and 6 bases from J, leaving 10 bases between. Germline CDR1 SQVTM, CDR2 ANQGSEA. The CDR3 DNA is TGCAGCGTTGGCACGCAGGTCGAGCAGTACTTC. Its translation is CSVGTQVEQYF.

This chain links TRBV29-1 with TRBJ2-5, with 8 bases fitting TRBD2. Trimming removed 2 bases from V and 1 base from J; junction bases left unmatched: 9. Germline V CDR1 and CDR2: SQVTM, ANQGSEA. This CDR3 spans 16 amino acids. CDR3 amino acids: CSVERWGTRSQETQYF. Here the CDR3 DNA reads TGCAGCGTTGAAAGATGGGGGACTAGATCCCAAGAGACCCAGTACTTC.

V gene TRBV15 combines with J gene TRBJ1-2; TRBD1 matches at 7 bases. CDR1 and CDR2 from the germline V gene are LNHNV and YYDKDF (reference sequence). J lost 4 bases, V lost 0 bases, and 5 bases had no gene match. This CDR3 has 15 amino acids. This chain's CDR3 is CATSRDSGQFYGYTF. CDR3 DNA: TGTGCCACCAGCAGAGACTCGGGACAGTTCTATGGCTACACCTTC.

The chain couples TRBV6-5 to TRBJ1-5; 11 bases are a match to TRBD1. Trimming cost V 8 bases and J 5 bases; bases outside gene matches: 5. CDR1 and CDR2 (germline): MNHEY, SVGAGI. The CDR3 has 14 amino acids. The CDR3 sequence is CASHGTGGHQPQHF. In DNA form, the CDR3 reads TGTGCCAGCCATGGGACAGGGGGGCATCAGCCCCAGCATTTT.

This clone was counted only a few times. The chain combines TRBV19 with TRBJ1-1; possible D gene TRBD1, 5 bases. In germline, CDR1 is LNHDA, CDR2 SQIVND (reference sequence). The V end lost 5 bases, the J end lost 2 bases, and 15 bases lay between the germline ends. The CDR3 runs 15 residues. CDR3 in amino acids: CASSSRGGANTEAFF. Written as DNA, the CDR3 is TGTGCCAGTAGTTCCCGGGGAGGGGCTAACACTGAAGCTTTCTTT.

The chain links TRBV5-6 to TRBJ2-5; possible D gene TRBD2, 6 bases. Trimming removed 4 bases from V and 1 base from J, with 11 bases in between. Germline CDR1 and CDR2: SGHDT and YYEEEE. The CDR3 consists of 14 residues. CDR3 in amino acids: CASSLRDSQETQYF. CDR3 in DNA: TGTGCCAGCAGCCTTCGGGACTCCCAAGAGACCCAGTACTTC.

The V gene is TRBV7-9, the J gene TRBJ1-1, with TRBD1 matching over 8 bases. This CDR3 region has 15 residues. With V trimmed by 0 bases and J by 7 bases, 7 bases remained unmatched. Germline V CDR1 and CDR2: SEHNR, FQNEAQ (reference sequence). The CDR3 reads CASSLAPGGVNEAFF. CDR3 DNA: TGTGCCAGCAGCTTAGCCCCAGGGGGCGTTAATGAAGCTTTCTTT.

The chain employs TRBV19 and TRBJ1-2, with no clear D. V lost 7 bases to trimming and J lost 5 bases, with 17 bases between them. In germline, CDR1 is LNHDA, CDR2 SQIVND (reference sequence). The CDR3 has 14 amino acids. The chain's CDR3 is CASTRVARGYGYTF. The CDR3 DNA sequence: TGTGCCAGTACCCGAGTGGCTAGAGGGTATGGCTACACCTTC.

The V call is TRBV5-1, the J call TRBJ2-1, with D hard to call. This CDR3 contains 15 residues. V was shortened by 0 bases and J by 7 bases, with 14 bases between the two germline ends. Per the germline V gene, CDR1 is SGHRS and CDR2 is YFSETQ. CDR3 DNA sequence: TGCGCCAGCAGCTTGGCTGGCACAGATTTAAATGAGCAGTTCTTC. Its protein is CASSLAGTDLNEQFF.

This chain uses TRBV5-6 with TRBJ2-3; 8 bases are a match to TRBD2. J gave up 5 bases and V 0 bases, and 11 bases lay outside the gene matches. The germline V gene has CDR1 SGHDT and CDR2 YYEEEE. The CDR3 consists of 17 residues. CDR3 sequence (DNA): TGTGCCAGCAGCTTGGCGGGAGGGCCGAAGGTTGGAGATACGCAGTATTTT. Its protein product is CASSLAGGPKVGDTQYF.

A single count supports this clone. J is TRBJ1-3 and V is TRBV7-2, with D uncertain. Per the germline V gene, CDR1 is SGHTA and CDR2 is FQGNSA. The CDR3 runs to 14 residues. Between the trimmed V and J ends, which lost 5 bases and 0 bases, there was a span of 8 bases. DNA for the CDR3: TGTGCCAGCAGCAACAGTTTCTCTGGAAACACCATATATTTT. It yields the protein CASSNSFSGNTIYF. Based on the CDR3 plus reference TRBV7-2 and TRBJ1-3, the full variable domain is GAGVSQSPSNKVTEKGKDVELRCDPISGHTALYWYRQSLGQGLEFLIYFQGNSAPDKSGLPSDRFSAERTGGSVSTLTIQRTQQEDSAVYLCASSNSFSGNTIYFGEGSWLTVV.

CDR3 DNA sequence: TGTGCCAGCAGCTTTCTACAGGGGGTGATGGGCACTGAAGCTTTCTTT. It encodes CASSFLQGVMGTEAFF. The chain links TRBV7-9 to TRBJ1-1, with 8 bases aligning to TRBD1. V shed 3 bases, J shed 4 bases, and the junction held 10 bases outside the gene matches. The CDR3 covers 16 residues. Per the germline V gene, CDR1 is SEHNR and CDR2 is FQNEAQ (reference sequence). The full variable domain, its missing parts supplied by reference TRBV7-9 and TRBJ1-1, is DTGVSQNPRHKITKRGQNVTFRCDPISEHNRLYWYRQTLGQGPEFLTYFQNEAQLEKSRLLSDRFSAERPKGSFSTLEIQRTEQGDSAMYLCASSFLQGVMGTEAFFGQGTRLTVV.

The chain joins TRBV30 to TRBJ2-1; TRBD2 matches at 10 bases. This CDR3 region has 15 residues. CDR1 is GTSNPN, CDR2 SVGIG, per germline (reference sequence). The junction had 6 bases not matched to a gene; V was cut back by 0 bases and J by 7 bases. This CDR3 is CAWSVLSGRKNEQFF. In DNA, the CDR3 is TGTGCCTGGAGTGTACTTAGCGGGAGGAAAAATGAGCAGTTCTTC.

V is TRBV5-1 and J is TRBJ2-3; tentatively, D is TRBD2 (6 bases). This CDR3 contains 15 residues. V dropped 4 bases and J dropped 0 bases, with 12 bases sitting between them. The germline V gene encodes CDR1 SGHRS and CDR2 YFSETQ. The CDR3, as DNA: TGCGCCAGCAGCCTCGGAGGGACTAGCACAGATACGCAGTATTTT. It codes for CASSLGGTSTDTQYF.

On this clone itself: Other DNA sequences in the sample encode the same CDR3. This chain links TRBV6-2 or TRBV6-3 with TRBJ2-1; 7 bases agree with TRBD1. This CDR3 is built from 16 residues. J gave up 13 bases and V 2 bases, and 17 bases lay outside the gene matches. CDR1 and CDR2 (germline): MNHEY, SVGEGT. DNA of the CDR3: TGTGCCAGCAGTTACAAATGGGGACAGACTACAATTACACAGTTCTTC. Translating it yields CASSYKWGQTTITQFF.

This rearrangement joins TRBV2 to TRBJ1-5; D unclear. Germline CDR1 and CDR2: SNHLY and FYNNEI. This CDR3 spans 12 amino acids. Trimming pared 7 bases from V and 3 bases from J, leaving 7 bases between. CDR3 in DNA: TGTGCCAGCACACGGGACAATCAGCCCCAGCATTTT. Its translation: CASTRDNQPQHF.

This chain connects TRBV5-1 to TRBJ2-1; D uncertain. Trimming took 0 bases from V and 0 from J, leaving 4 bases between them. The CDR3 totals 14 residues. Per the germline V gene, CDR1 is SGHRS and CDR2 is YFSETQ. In DNA form, the CDR3 reads TGCGCCAGCAGCTTGGGGAGCTCCTACAATGAGCAGTTCTTC. Translated, it gives CASSLGSSYNEQFF.

The chain recombines TRBV3-1 (or the pseudogene TRBV3-2) with TRBJ1-1; 7 nucleotides agree with TRBD1. Germline V gives CDR1 LGHDT, CDR2 YNNKEL (reference sequence). The CDR3 spans 13 residues. Trimming removed 4 bases from V and 5 bases from J; junction bases left unmatched: 4. DNA of the CDR3: TGTGCCAGCAGCCCAGCAGGGGGGACTGAAGCTTTCTTT. Amino acid sequence: CASSPAGGTEAFF.

The chain joins TRBV5-1 to TRBJ1-2, with 8 nucleotides matching TRBD1. The CDR3 covers 14 residues. J was trimmed by 4 bases and V by 4 bases; bases with no gene match: 6. Germline V gene lookup returns CDR1 SGHRS and CDR2 YFSETQ. The CDR3 loop reads CASSLGQGLYGYTF. In nucleotides, the CDR3 is TGCGCCAGCAGCCTAGGACAGGGTCTCTATGGCTACACCTTC.

The chain combines TRBV7-6 with TRBJ1-2; 9 bases are shared with TRBD1. In germline, CDR1 is SGHVS, CDR2 FNYEAQ. J lost 5 bases, V lost 4 bases, and 8 bases had no gene match. The CDR3 runs to 15 residues. In nucleotides, the CDR3 is TGTGCCAGCAGCTCATGGACAGGGGCGGAATATGGCTACACCTTC. Translated, it gives CASSSWTGAEYGYTF.

This clone was recorded once. The CDR3 spells CASSLKAGGATVTGELFF. The CDR3 DNA reads TGTGCCAGCAGTTTAAAGGCAGGGGGCGCGACGGTCACCGGGGAGCTGTTTTTT. The V call is TRBV27, the J call TRBJ2-2, with 8 bases that match TRBD1. This CDR3 is built from 18 residues. J gave up 4 bases and V 2 bases, and 12 bases lay outside the gene matches. The germline V gene encodes CDR1 MNHEY and CDR2 SMNVEV (reference sequence).

The chain recombines TRBV5-1 with TRBJ2-1; D possibly corresponds to TRBD2 (7 bases). The CDR3 is 16 amino acids. The germline V gene encodes CDR1 SGHRS and CDR2 YFSETQ. V was trimmed by 5 bases and J by 0 bases, leaving 15 bases between them. The CDR3 region is CASREAGGPSYNEQFF. CDR3 DNA sequence: TGCGCCAGCAGGGAGGCCGGGGGGCCCTCCTACAATGAGCAGTTCTTC.

The CDR3: CASSAGTGRLNTEAFF. The CDR3 coding sequence is TGTGCCAGCAGCGCCGGGACAGGGAGGTTGAACACTGAAGCTTTCTTT. The rearrangement uses TRBV4-2 and TRBJ1-1; 9 bases fit TRBD1. CDR1 is LGHNA and CDR2 is YNFKEQ in the germline V gene. The CDR3 covers 16 residues. The V segment lost 5 bases and the J segment 0 bases; nucleotides outside the gene matches: 7.

The rearrangement links TRBV9 to TRBJ2-5; TRBD2 matches at 14 bases. Germline V lookup: CDR1 SGDLS, CDR2 YYNGEE. This CDR3 spans 15 amino acids. Trimming took 3 bases from V and 4 from J; bases not matched to a gene: 2. The CDR3, as DNA: TGTGCCAGCAGCGCGGGACTAGCGGGAGTAGAGACCCAGTACTTC. Translated: CASSAGLAGVETQYF.

This sequence joins TRBV28 and TRBJ1-5, with D hard to call. In germline, CDR1 is MDHEN, CDR2 SYDVKM. V lost 3 bases and J lost 5, with 14 bases in between. The CDR3 extends over 15 amino acids. The CDR3 nucleotides are TGTGCCAGCAGTTTTTTGGGGAGTGAGGATCAGCCCCAGCATTTT. This gives the protein CASSFLGSEDQPQHF.